A single sample gave rise to the 6 T cell receptor beta chains below, sequenced in a study of T cell responses to AZD1222 COVID-19 vaccine. Only in-frame clones appear in the TCRdb table, and some are missing; sequencing was by immunoSEQ multiplex PCR. The sample has some 150,000 clones, around 90% seen once; the top ten hold 2.5% to 3%. The sample was peripheral blood, taken on day 0 of MenACWY control vaccination. The source of these receptors is an adult in good health.

V gene TRBV3-1 (or the pseudogene TRBV3-2) combines with J gene TRBJ1-2, with a tentative D call TRBD1 (5 bases). Germline-derived CDR1 and CDR2 are LGHDT and YNNKEL (reference sequence). The V end was cut by 4 bases, the J end by 2 bases, with 11 bases between. The CDR3 sequence is 14 residues long. CDR3 sequence reads: CASSRPGLNYGYTF. CDR3 DNA: TGTGCCAGCAGCCGACCGGGACTCAACTATGGCTACACCTTC.

This chain connects TRBV6-5 to TRBJ2-7, with D perhaps TRBD2 (8 bases). V shed 11 bases and J shed 5 bases, with 25 bases lying between them. Germline V gene data show CDR1 as MNHEY and CDR2 as SVGAGI. The CDR3 covers 15 residues. Here the CDR3 DNA reads TGTGCCCGCGGCCAGGGGGGCGGGGGGTCCCACGAGCAGTACTTC. Protein sequence: CARGQGGGGSHEQYF.

This rearrangement joins TRBV9 to TRBJ2-1, with unresolved D. The germline V and J ends were trimmed by 4 bases and 9 bases, with 14 bases remaining between them. CDR1 SGDLS and CDR2 YYNGEE come from the germline V gene. The CDR3 runs to 13 residues. The CDR3 protein is CASSIAVITEQFF. The CDR3 nucleotides read TGTGCCAGCAGCATAGCTGTGATTACTGAGCAGTTCTTC.

The CDR3 sequence: CASSYSTATGNTIYF. In DNA, the CDR3 is TGTGCCAGCAGTTACTCGACAGCCACGGGAAACACCATATATTTT. The rearrangement uses TRBV6-2 or TRBV6-3 and TRBJ1-3; the D gene is possibly TRBD1 (5 bases). The V end was cut by 0 bases, the J end by 4 bases, with 10 bases between. This CDR3 has 15 amino acids. CDR1 is MNHEY, CDR2 SVGEGT, per germline.

This rearrangement joins TRBV20-1 to TRBJ1-2, with D perhaps TRBD1 (6 bases). With 7 bases removed from V and 7 bases from J, the gap between germline ends came to 13 bases. Germline V lookup: CDR1 DFQATT, CDR2 SNEGSKA (reference sequence). The CDR3 has 11 residues. The CDR3 DNA reads TGCAGTGGCGACAGGACCTCTGGCTACACCTTC. Its protein is CSGDRTSGYTF.

The chain joins TRBV7-3 to TRBJ2-1; D uncertain. Germline V gene sequence: CDR1 SGHTA, CDR2 FQGTGA. This CDR3 is built from 15 residues. Deletions cut 2 bases from V and 0 bases from J, with 8 bases between. CDR3 region: CASSLLPSSYNEQFF. For the CDR3, the DNA is TGTGCCAGCAGCTTACTCCCAAGCTCCTACAATGAGCAGTTCTTC. The whole variable domain, remainder taken from reference TRBV7-3 and TRBJ2-1, is GAGVSQTPSNKVTEKGKYVELRCDPISGHTALYWYRQSLGQGPEFLIYFQGTGAADDSGLPNDRFFAVRPEGSVSTLKIQRTERGDSAVYLCASSLLPSSYNEQFFGPGTRLTVL.